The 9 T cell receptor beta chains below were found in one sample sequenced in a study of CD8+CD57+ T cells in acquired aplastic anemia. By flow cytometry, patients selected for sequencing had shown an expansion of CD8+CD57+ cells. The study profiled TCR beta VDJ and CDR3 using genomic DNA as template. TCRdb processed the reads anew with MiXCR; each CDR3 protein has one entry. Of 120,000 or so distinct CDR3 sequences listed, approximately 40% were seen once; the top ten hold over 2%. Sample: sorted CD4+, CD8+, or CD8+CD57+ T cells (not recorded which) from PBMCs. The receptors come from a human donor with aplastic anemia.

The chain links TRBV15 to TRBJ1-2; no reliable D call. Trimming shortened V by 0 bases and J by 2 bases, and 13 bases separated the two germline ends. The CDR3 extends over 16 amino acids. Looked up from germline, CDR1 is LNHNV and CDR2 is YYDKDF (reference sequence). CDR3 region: CATSRDRGGWNYGYTF. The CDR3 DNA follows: TGTGCCACCAGCAGAGATCGTGGAGGTTGGAACTATGGCTACACCTTC.

The DNA of the CDR3 is TGTGCCAGCAGTGGGTTAGGACAGGGAATCTACGAGCAGTACGTC. Its translation: CASSGLGQGIYEQYV. The V gene is TRBV2, the J gene TRBJ2-7, with 8 bases that match TRBD1. V lost 4 bases, J lost 3 bases, and 8 bases stayed unmatched. The CDR3 runs to 15 residues. Germline loops: CDR1 SNHLY, CDR2 FYNNEI.

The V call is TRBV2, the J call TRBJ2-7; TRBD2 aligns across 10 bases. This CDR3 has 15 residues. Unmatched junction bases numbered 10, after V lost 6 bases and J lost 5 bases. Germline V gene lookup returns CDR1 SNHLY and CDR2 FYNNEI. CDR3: CASRSSGGLPHEQYF. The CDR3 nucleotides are TGTGCCAGCAGGTCTAGCGGGGGCCTGCCCCACGAGCAGTACTTC.

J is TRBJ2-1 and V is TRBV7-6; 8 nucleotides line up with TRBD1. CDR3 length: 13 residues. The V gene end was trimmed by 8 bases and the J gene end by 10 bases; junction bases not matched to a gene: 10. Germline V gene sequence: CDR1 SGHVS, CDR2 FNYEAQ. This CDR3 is CASGQQGGDEQFF. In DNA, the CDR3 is TGTGCCAGCGGCCAACAGGGGGGAGACGAGCAGTTCTTC.

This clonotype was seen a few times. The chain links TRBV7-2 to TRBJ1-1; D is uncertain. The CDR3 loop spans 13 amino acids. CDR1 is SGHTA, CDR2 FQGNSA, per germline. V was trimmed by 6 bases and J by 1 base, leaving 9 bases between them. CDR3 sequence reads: CASRLTENTEAFF. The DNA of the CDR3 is TGTGCCAGCAGGCTAACAGAGAACACTGAAGCTTTCTTT.

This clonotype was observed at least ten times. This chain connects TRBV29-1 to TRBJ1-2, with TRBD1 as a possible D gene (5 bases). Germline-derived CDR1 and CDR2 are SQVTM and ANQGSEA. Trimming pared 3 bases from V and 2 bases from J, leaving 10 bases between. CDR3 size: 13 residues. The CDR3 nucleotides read TGCAGCGTTGATCAGGGTGGCAACTATGGCTACACCTTC. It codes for CSVDQGGNYGYTF.

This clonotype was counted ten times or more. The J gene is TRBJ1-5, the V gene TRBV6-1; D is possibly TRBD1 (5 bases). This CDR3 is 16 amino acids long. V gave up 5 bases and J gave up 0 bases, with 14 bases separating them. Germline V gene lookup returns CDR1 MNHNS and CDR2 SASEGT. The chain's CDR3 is CASSMPGHVSNQPQHF. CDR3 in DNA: TGTGCCAGCAGTATGCCGGGGCACGTTAGCAATCAGCCCCAGCATTTT.

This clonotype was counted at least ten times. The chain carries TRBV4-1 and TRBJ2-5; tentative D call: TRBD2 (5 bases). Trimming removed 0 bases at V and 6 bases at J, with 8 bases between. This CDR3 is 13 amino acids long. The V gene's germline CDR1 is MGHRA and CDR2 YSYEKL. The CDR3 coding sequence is TGCGCCAGCAGCCAAGAGGGAGCAAAGACCCAGTACTTC. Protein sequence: CASSQEGAKTQYF.

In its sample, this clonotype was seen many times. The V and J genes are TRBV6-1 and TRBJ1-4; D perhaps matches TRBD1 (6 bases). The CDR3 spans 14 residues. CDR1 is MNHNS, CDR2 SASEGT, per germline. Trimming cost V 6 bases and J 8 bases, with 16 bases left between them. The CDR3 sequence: CASRPRGGYEKLFF. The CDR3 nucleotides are TGTGCCAGCAGACCGAGAGGGGGTTACGAAAAACTGTTTTTT.